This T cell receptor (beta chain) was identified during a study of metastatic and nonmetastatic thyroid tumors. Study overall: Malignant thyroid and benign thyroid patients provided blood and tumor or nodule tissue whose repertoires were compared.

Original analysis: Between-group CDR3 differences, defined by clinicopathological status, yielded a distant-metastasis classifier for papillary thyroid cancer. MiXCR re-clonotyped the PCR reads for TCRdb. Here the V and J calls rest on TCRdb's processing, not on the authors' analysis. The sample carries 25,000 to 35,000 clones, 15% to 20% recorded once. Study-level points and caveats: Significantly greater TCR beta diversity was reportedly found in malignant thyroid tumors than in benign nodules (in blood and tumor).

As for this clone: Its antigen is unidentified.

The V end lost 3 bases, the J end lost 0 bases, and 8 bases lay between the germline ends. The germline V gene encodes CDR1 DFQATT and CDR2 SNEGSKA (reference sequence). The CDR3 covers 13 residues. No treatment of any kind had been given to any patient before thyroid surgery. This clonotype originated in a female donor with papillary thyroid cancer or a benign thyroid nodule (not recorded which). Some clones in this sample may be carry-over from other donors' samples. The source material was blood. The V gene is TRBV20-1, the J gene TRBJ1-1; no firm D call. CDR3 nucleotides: TGCAGTGCTAGCCGAACTGTGAACACTGAAGCTTTCTTT. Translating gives CSASRTVNTEAFF.